These 11 T cell receptor beta chains originate from one sample sequenced in a study of blood T cell repertoires in COVID-19. Repertoires were generated with immunoSEQ multiplex PCR, while TCRdb's copy carries only in-frame clones and drops some. This sample carries some 330,000 clones, approximately 87% of them seen once, and the ten largest clones take approximately 4%. The source material was peripheral blood. All receptors derive from a woman aged 45-60 years with active or convalescent COVID-19.

This chain uses TRBV5-5 with TRBJ1-2, with D possibly being TRBD1 (6 bases). The CDR3 spans 16 residues. Germline values: CDR1 SGHKS, CDR2 YYEKEE (reference sequence). The ends were cut back, 1 base at V and 2 bases at J, with 15 bases in the middle. The CDR3 sequence is CASSLQIDRLNYGYTF. The CDR3 coding sequence is TGTGCCAGCAGCTTGCAAATCGACAGGCTCAACTATGGCTACACCTTC.

The sample holds one count of this clone. This chain joins TRBV30 and TRBJ2-1; D remains ambiguous. The ends were cut back, 2 bases at V and 4 bases at J, with 9 bases in the middle. This CDR3 comprises 13 residues. Germline CDR1 and CDR2: GTSNPN and SVGIG (reference sequence). As DNA, the CDR3 is TGTGCCTGGAGTTGGAGCACTTACAATGAGCAGTTCTTC. It encodes CAWSWSTYNEQFF.

CDR3 sequence: CATPRRVKTEAFF. The CDR3 coding sequence is TGTGCCACCCCCCGGAGGGTAAAAACTGAAGCTTTCTTT. The chain recombines TRBV24-1 with TRBJ1-1; D remains unclear. The CDR3 runs to 13 residues. Per the germline V gene, CDR1 is KGHDR and CDR2 is SFDVKD. Trimming pared 9 bases from V and 5 bases from J, leaving 15 bases between.

The chain uses TRBV7-9 and TRBJ2-1, with 15 bases matching TRBD2. The CDR3 has 17 residues. V was pared by 5 bases and J by 10 bases, with 12 bases of the junction left unmatched. Per the germline V gene, CDR1 is SEHNR and CDR2 is FQNEAQ (reference sequence). The CDR3 reads CASSPGLAGGLAGEQFF. The CDR3 DNA follows: TGTGCCAGCAGCCCGGGACTAGCGGGGGGCTTGGCCGGGGAGCAGTTCTTC.

The V call is TRBV5-4, the J call TRBJ2-2, with TRBD1 as a possible D gene (6 bases). Germline values: CDR1 SGHNT, CDR2 YYREEE (reference sequence). Trimming shortened V by 0 bases and J by 5 bases, and 14 bases separated the two germline ends. The CDR3 is 16 residues long. The CDR3 protein is CASSLARGLWTGELFF. The DNA for the CDR3 is TGTGCCAGCAGCTTGGCCAGGGGCTTATGGACCGGGGAGCTGTTTTTT. Combining the CDR3 with reference TRBV5-4 and TRBJ2-2 gives the whole variable domain ETGVTQSPTHLIKTRGQQVTLRCSSQSGHNTVSWYQQALGQGPQFIFQYYREEENGRGNFPPRFSGLQFPNYSSELNVNALELDDSALYLCASSLARGLWTGELFFGEGSRLTVL.

This chain links TRBV3-1 (or the pseudogene TRBV3-2) with TRBJ2-4; 11 bases fit TRBD2. Looked up from germline, CDR1 is LGHDT and CDR2 is YNNKEL (reference sequence). The CDR3 consists of 15 residues. V was pared by 4 bases and J by 7 bases, with 6 bases of the junction left unmatched. The CDR3 loop reads CASSPTTSGINIQYF. DNA of the CDR3: TGTGCCAGCAGCCCAACGACTAGCGGGATTAACATTCAGTACTTC.

This chain links TRBV7-2 with TRBJ1-2, with a weak D call TRBD1 (5 bases). Deletions cut 1 base from V and 11 bases from J, with 17 bases between. The length of the CDR3 is 14 residues. Germline V gene data show CDR1 as SGHTA and CDR2 as FQGNSA. The CDR3 is CASSLEARLGGYTF. CDR3 coding DNA: TGTGCCAGCAGCTTAGAAGCCAGGCTGGGGGGGTACACCTTC.

This clone was found many times. The chain couples TRBV13 to TRBJ1-3, with D possibly being TRBD1 (6 bases). This CDR3 has 14 residues. Germline V gene data show CDR1 as PRHDT and CDR2 as FYEKMQ (reference sequence). The V gene lost 8 bases and the J gene lost 4 bases, with 15 bases spanning the gap. Here the CDR3 reads CASALQGSGNTIYF. DNA of the CDR3: TGTGCCAGCGCCCTACAGGGTTCAGGAAACACCATATATTTT.

This chain uses TRBV6-5 with TRBJ1-2; 7 bases agree with TRBD1. V was pared by 10 bases and J by 8 bases, with 10 bases of the junction left unmatched. Germline CDR1 MNHEY, CDR2 SVGAGI. There are 12 residues in the CDR3. CDR3 sequence: CATLTGPRGYTF. CDR3 bases: TGTGCCACCTTGACAGGGCCTCGGGGCTACACCTTC.

Concerning this clone: One end of the junction is discordant with germline, which a read error may explain. The rearrangement links TRBV3-1 (or the pseudogene TRBV3-2) to TRBJ2-3; D is perhaps TRBD2 (5 bases). Per germline, CDR1 LGHDT and CDR2 YNNKEL (reference sequence). The CDR3 length is 13 residues. As DNA, the CDR3 is TGTGCCAGCAGACAAGATAGCGTCGGTACGCAGTATTTT. It encodes CASRQDSVGTQYF.

The V gene is TRBV9, the J gene TRBJ2-2; D is possibly TRBD1 (6 bases). Trimming took off 0 bases at V and 1 base at J, with 13 bases between the two ends. Germline CDR1 and CDR2: SGDLS and YYNGEE. The CDR3 totals 17 residues. The CDR3 is CASSVETGTLNTGELFF. The CDR3 DNA follows: TGTGCCAGCAGCGTAGAAACAGGGACCTTGAACACCGGGGAGCTGTTTTTT.